The present TCR beta chain was sequenced within a study of cytomegalovirus exposure and HLA in healthy donors. Findings of the study overall: In vitro, three CMV-associated chains proved specific for CMV antigens.

The length of the CDR3 is 16 residues. V was clipped by 4 bases and J by 9 bases; unmatched bases: 10. Germline loops: CDR1 MGHRA, CDR2 YSYEKL. The PCR was carried out with 60 Vbeta primers and 13 Jbeta primers. Sequencing was performed with immunoSEQ multiplex PCR; in TCRdb, only in-frame clones are kept and a portion is missing. The sample carries more than 140,000 clones, roughly 81% recorded once. With respect to this clone: Its antigen is undetermined.

The V call is TRBV4-1, the J call TRBJ2-4, with 12 bases fitting TRBD1. Specimen: PBMCs. The clonotype comes from a female donor in good health and CMV-seronegative. CDR3 loop: CASSRWDRGQVGIQYF. CDR3 sequence (DNA): TGCGCCAGCAGCCGGTGGGACAGGGGGCAAGTCGGCATTCAGTACTTC.